Listed below are T cell receptor beta chains from one sample, sequenced in a study of technical replicates of blood from several donors. Libraries were prepared by immunoSEQ multiplex PCR; TCRdb keeps only in-frame clonotypes and omits some of them. The sample lists approximately 100,000 clones; roughly 95% were seen once. The material sequenced was T cells isolated from PBMCs. The source is a human donor in good health. CDR3s leave out the opening cysteine and the closing phenylalanine or tryptophan. The listing skips clone size in some rows; elsewhere it reads once, few, many or a size class.

size,V,J,CDR3
.,TRBV6-1,TRBJ2-2,AGSSGTGPTGELF
.,TRBV4-1,TRBJ1-5,ASSQGEGAVNQPQH
once,TRBV10-3,TRBJ2-5,AIRGQEAQY
.,TRBV19,TRBJ2-7,ASSNGQGYPYEQY
.,TRBV18,TRBJ2-1,ASSPMSPNNEQF
.,TRBV11-3,TRBJ1-1,ASSGTGGWDTEAF
.,TRBV11-3,TRBJ1-1,ASSSPDKVVGTEAF
.,TRBV10-1,TRBJ2-7,ASSLQGFYEQY
once,TRBV19,TRBJ1-5,ASSTGQGDSNQPQH
.,TRBV2,TRBJ1-3,ASSEQGGNTIY
.,TRBV7-4,TRBJ1-6,ASSWAFVSTPLH
.,TRBV18,TRBJ1-1,ASSTYGFASGTEAF
.,TRBV7-9,TRBJ1-6,ASSLASGNSYNSPLH
.,TRBV10-1,TRBJ2-7,ASSESAAYEQY
.,TRBV4-1,TRBJ2-1,ASSQDLAYNEQF
.,TRBV6-1,TRBJ1-2,ASSEVGRESECNT
.,TRBV4-1,TRBJ2-7,ASSQDRNSPSYEQY
.,TRBV19,TRBJ2-1,ASSIRDRANEQF
once,TRBV6-1,TRBJ1-6,ASSDHSSYNSPLH
.,TRBV6-1,TRBJ2-5,ASSIAGAETQY
.,TRBV27,TRBJ2-7,ASSLVGGQRTYEQY
.,TRBV28,TRBJ1-1,ASSLDSAMNTEAF
.,TRBV27,TRBJ2-1,ASASGSSYNEQF
.,TRBV7-2,TRBJ1-1,ASSTGQGRAEAF
.,TRBV19,TRBJ1-2,ASTPQRGDGYGYT
.,TRBV28,TRBJ1-1,ASSAWGGDTEAF
few,TRBV6-1,TRBJ1-1,ASSETGGNTEAF
.,TRBV7-3,TRBJ2-3,ASSPRTGRDTQY
once,TRBV29-1,TRBJ2-1,SVHSLTSGSSYNEQF
.,TRBV16,TRBJ1-1,ASSQSEGAEAF
.,TRBV19,TRBJ1-2,ASSELTDPFRGYT
.,TRBV29-1,TRBJ2-3,SGTGSSGDTQY
.,TRBV7-6,TRBJ2-7,ASSPGYEQY
.,TRBV28,TRBJ1-2,ASSPPTANYGYT
.,TRBV9,TRBJ1-3,ASSVVSASGSAFTGNTIY
.,TRBV6-4,TRBJ2-1,ASSDSAGGNNEQF
.,TRBV7-2,TRBJ2-2,ASGVPLRGLNTGELF
.,TRBV2,TRBJ1-5,ASSVERGNQPQH
.,TRBV4-1,TRBJ1-1,ASSHDPTGNTEAF
.,TRBV25-1,TRBJ2-5,ASSDIKTGGQETQY
.,TRBV27,TRBJ2-5,ASSGTSGIGETQY
.,TRBV27,TRBJ2-3,ASNPGLHTDTQY
.,TRBV19,TRBJ1-5,ASSDGSTIYSNQPQH
.,TRBV15,TRBJ2-3,ATSRDPGSTDTQY
.,TRBV9,TRBJ2-1,ASSVSGGSGNEQF
.,TRBV6-5,TRBJ2-7,ASSLNPGGSYEQY
few,TRBV10-3,TRBJ2-2,AIPLKTAPNRETSGRGELF
.,TRBV7-6,TRBJ2-3,ASSSNPLRDTQY
few,TRBV7-2,TRBJ1-4,ASSRSQGWSKLF
.,TRBV5-1,TRBJ1-4,ASSYGQGVTNEKLF
.,TRBV5-1,TRBJ2-2,ASSPPGARGQTGELF
.,TRBV7-2,TRBJ2-1,ASSLGTSSGNEQF